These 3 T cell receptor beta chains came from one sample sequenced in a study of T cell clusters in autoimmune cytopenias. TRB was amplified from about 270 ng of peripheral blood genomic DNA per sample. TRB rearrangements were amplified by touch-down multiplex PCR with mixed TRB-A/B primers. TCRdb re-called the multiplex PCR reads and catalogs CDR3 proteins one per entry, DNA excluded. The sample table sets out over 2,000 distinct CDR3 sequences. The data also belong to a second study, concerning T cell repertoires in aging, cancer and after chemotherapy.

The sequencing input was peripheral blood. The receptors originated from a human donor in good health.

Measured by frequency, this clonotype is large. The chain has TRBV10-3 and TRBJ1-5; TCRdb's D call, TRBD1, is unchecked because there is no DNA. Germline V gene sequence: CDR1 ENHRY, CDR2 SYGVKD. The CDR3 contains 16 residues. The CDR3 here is CAISKTDRGGHQPQHF.

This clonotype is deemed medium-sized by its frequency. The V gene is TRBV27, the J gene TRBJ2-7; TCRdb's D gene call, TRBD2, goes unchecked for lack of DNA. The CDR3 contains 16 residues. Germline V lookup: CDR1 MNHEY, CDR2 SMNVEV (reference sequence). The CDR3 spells CASSLWLAGGHYEQYF.

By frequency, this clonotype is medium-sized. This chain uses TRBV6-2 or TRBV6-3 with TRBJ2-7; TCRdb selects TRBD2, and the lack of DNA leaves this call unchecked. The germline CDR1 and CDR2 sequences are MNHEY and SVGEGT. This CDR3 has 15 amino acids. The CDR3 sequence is CASSDLGTSSYEQYF.